Listed below are T cell receptor beta chains from one sample, sequenced in a study of T cells after posttransplantation cyclophosphamide. Libraries were prepared by immunoSEQ multiplex PCR; TCRdb keeps only in-frame clonotypes and omits some of them. The sample holds 9,000 to 10,000 clones, around 89% seen once. The sequencing used PBMCs, collected after an allogeneic stem cell transplant with a calcineurin inhibitor and methotrexate. The origin of the receptors is a male patient aged 25-45 years who received an allogeneic stem cell transplant from an unrelated donor, was CMV-positive, and had no GVHD. These T cells may partly come from the graft donor. The CDR3 runs from the conserved cysteine through the conserved F or W. The D gene is left open where the match is weak. The size field is filled for only some rows; it gives once, few, many or a size class.

v_call: TRBV5-8; j_call: TRBJ2-5; d_call: -; clone_size: -; cdr3_aa: CASSPRDFQETQYF; cdr3_nt: TGTGCCAGCAGCCCACGGGACTTCCAAGAGACCCAGTACTTC
v_call: TRBV18; j_call: TRBJ2-5; d_call: TRBD1; clone_size: -; cdr3_aa: CASSLSDRGSETQYF; cdr3_nt: TGTGCCAGCTCACTTAGCGACAGGGGTAGCGAGACCCAGTACTTC
v_call: TRBV7-9; j_call: TRBJ1-1; d_call: -; clone_size: few; cdr3_aa: CASSLVGDTEAFF; cdr3_nt: TGTGCCAGCAGCTTAGTCGGGGACACTGAAGCTTTCTTT
v_call: TRBV28; j_call: TRBJ2-1; d_call: -; clone_size: -; cdr3_aa: CASSVLEGENEQFF; cdr3_nt: TGTGCCAGCAGTGTACTCGAGGGCGAGAATGAGCAGTTCTTC
v_call: TRBV23-1; j_call: TRBJ2-5; d_call: TRBD2; clone_size: -; cdr3_aa: CASSIRLAGSQETQYF; cdr3_nt: TGCGCCAGCAGTATTCGACTAGCGGGTTCTCAAGAGACCCAGTACTTC
v_call: TRBV7-8; j_call: TRBJ1-3; d_call: -; clone_size: few; cdr3_aa: CASSSTWSSGNTIYF; cdr3_nt: TGTGCCAGCAGCTCCACGTGGAGCTCTGGAAACACCATATATTTT
v_call: TRBV7-9; j_call: TRBJ2-3; d_call: TRBD2; clone_size: -; cdr3_aa: CASSLEISGSTQYF; cdr3_nt: TGTGCCAGCAGCTTAGAGATTAGCGGGAGCACGCAGTATTTT
v_call: TRBV2; j_call: TRBJ2-1; d_call: TRBD2; clone_size: -; cdr3_aa: CASSARLAGEQFF; cdr3_nt: TGTGCCAGCAGTGCTAGACTAGCGGGAGAGCAGTTCTTC
v_call: TRBV19; j_call: TRBJ2-3; d_call: -; clone_size: -; cdr3_aa: CASRKPAGQGGTDTQYF; cdr3_nt: TGTGCCAGTAGAAAACCCGCCGGACAGGGAGGGACAGATACGCAGTATTTT
v_call: TRBV9; j_call: TRBJ1-2; d_call: TRBD1; clone_size: -; cdr3_aa: CASSAVTGGNYGYTF; cdr3_nt: TGTGCCAGCAGCGCCGTGACAGGGGGTAACTATGGCTACACCTTC
v_call: TRBV6-5; j_call: TRBJ2-1; d_call: -; clone_size: few; cdr3_aa: CASSVYNEQFF; cdr3_nt: TGTGCCAGCAGTGTATACAATGAGCAGTTCTTC
v_call: TRBV7-9; j_call: TRBJ2-3; d_call: TRBD1; clone_size: -; cdr3_aa: CASSLASVMGQGGDTQYF; cdr3_nt: TGTGCCAGCAGCTTAGCTTCCGTAATGGGACAGGGAGGAGATACGCAGTATTTT
v_call: TRBV4-3; j_call: TRBJ1-2; d_call: -; clone_size: -; cdr3_aa: CASSQDPGHYYGYTF; cdr3_nt: TGCGCCAGCAGCCAAGATCCGGGACACTACTATGGCTACACCTTC
v_call: TRBV11-3; j_call: TRBJ2-7; d_call: TRBD2; clone_size: -; cdr3_aa: CASSLGLAAYEQYF; cdr3_nt: TGTGCCAGCAGCTTGGGACTAGCGGCCTACGAGCAGTACTTC
v_call: TRBV7-2; j_call: TRBJ2-1; d_call: TRBD2; clone_size: -; cdr3_aa: CASSSSMGGEQFF; cdr3_nt: TGTGCCAGCAGCTCCTCTATGGGAGGGGAGCAGTTCTTC
v_call: TRBV6-6; j_call: TRBJ2-1; d_call: -; clone_size: -; cdr3_aa: CASQPIGPGEQFF; cdr3_nt: TGTGCCAGCCAACCGATTGGCCCGGGTGAGCAGTTCTTC
v_call: TRBV6-5; j_call: TRBJ1-2; d_call: -; clone_size: -; cdr3_aa: CASSLRTANYGYTF; cdr3_nt: TGTGCCAGCAGTCTTAGGACAGCAAACTATGGCTACACCTTC
v_call: TRBV10-3; j_call: TRBJ1-3; d_call: TRBD1; clone_size: few; cdr3_aa: CAINPTGNSGNTIYF; cdr3_nt: TGTGCCATCAACCCGACAGGGAACTCTGGAAACACCATATATTTT
v_call: TRBV7-9; j_call: TRBJ2-7; d_call: -; clone_size: medium-sized; cdr3_aa: CASSPRSVGGSYEQYF; cdr3_nt: TGTGCCAGCAGCCCTCGCAGCGTAGGGGGCTCCTACGAGCAGTACTTC
v_call: TRBV18; j_call: TRBJ2-7; d_call: TRBD1; clone_size: once; cdr3_aa: CASSLLDRGYEQYF; cdr3_nt: TGTGCCAGCTCACTGTTGGACAGGGGCTACGAGCAGTACTTC
v_call: TRBV7-6; j_call: TRBJ1-4; d_call: TRBD1; clone_size: -; cdr3_aa: CASSLGWDRLTPTNEKLFF; cdr3_nt: TGTGCCAGCAGCTTAGGATGGGACAGGCTGACACCAACTAATGAAAAACTGTTTTTT
v_call: TRBV7-2; j_call: TRBJ2-4; d_call: -; clone_size: -; cdr3_aa: CASSLGVLAHEYF; cdr3_nt: TGTGCCAGCAGCTTAGGGGTCCTAGCCCATGAGTACTTC
v_call: TRBV5-1; j_call: TRBJ2-1; d_call: TRBD2; clone_size: -; cdr3_aa: CASSVLADEQFF; cdr3_nt: TGCGCCAGCAGCGTACTAGCGGATGAGCAGTTCTTC
v_call: TRBV7-5; j_call: TRBJ2-3; d_call: -; clone_size: -; cdr3_aa: CASSAVATDTQYF; cdr3_nt: TGTGCCAGCTCTGCGGTAGCCACAGATACGCAGTATTTT
v_call: TRBV2; j_call: TRBJ1-5; d_call: -; clone_size: -; cdr3_aa: CASSSVNLDQPQHF; cdr3_nt: TGTGCCAGCAGTTCGGTCAACCTAGATCAGCCCCAGCATTTT
v_call: TRBV19; j_call: TRBJ1-3; d_call: TRBD1; clone_size: few; cdr3_aa: CASRGQGFGNTIYF; cdr3_nt: TGTGCCAGTAGAGGACAGGGGTTTGGAAACACCATATATTTT
v_call: TRBV2; j_call: TRBJ1-4; d_call: -; clone_size: -; cdr3_aa: CASSERAGRSEKLFF; cdr3_nt: TGTGCCAGCAGTGAAAGGGCGGGTCGCAGCGAAAAACTGTTTTTT
v_call: TRBV5-1; j_call: TRBJ2-7; d_call: TRBD2; clone_size: -; cdr3_aa: CASSPIAGGPYEQYF; cdr3_nt: TGCGCCAGCAGCCCGATAGCGGGAGGTCCCTACGAGCAGTACTTC
v_call: TRBV6-5; j_call: TRBJ1-1; d_call: -; clone_size: -; cdr3_aa: CASSYSAGIQAFF; cdr3_nt: TGTGCCAGCAGTTACTCGGCTGGTATTCAGGCTTTCTTT
v_call: TRBV27; j_call: TRBJ2-5; d_call: TRBD1; clone_size: -; cdr3_aa: CASSLLRGGGETQYF; cdr3_nt: TGTGCCAGCAGTTTATTGAGAGGGGGCGGAGAGACCCAGTACTTC
v_call: TRBV19; j_call: TRBJ2-1; d_call: -; clone_size: -; cdr3_aa: CASRRYTGSRDEQFF; cdr3_nt: TGTGCCAGTAGAAGATATACGGGGTCCCGCGATGAGCAGTTCTTC
v_call: TRBV27; j_call: TRBJ1-2; d_call: TRBD1; clone_size: -; cdr3_aa: CATITTGVGGRGYTF; cdr3_nt: TGTGCCACTATAACTACAGGGGTAGGTGGTCGTGGCTACACCTTC
v_call: TRBV7-2; j_call: TRBJ2-1; d_call: -; clone_size: -; cdr3_aa: CASSLADRYNEQFF; cdr3_nt: TGTGCCAGCAGCTTAGCAGACAGGTACAATGAGCAGTTCTTC
v_call: TRBV7-3; j_call: TRBJ2-6; d_call: -; clone_size: -; cdr3_aa: CASSLAGANVLTF; cdr3_nt: TGTGCCAGCAGCTTAGCGGGGGCCAACGTCCTGACTTTC
v_call: TRBV6-6; j_call: TRBJ1-3; d_call: -; clone_size: -; cdr3_aa: CASSGEGVSGNTIYF; cdr3_nt: TGTGCCAGCAGTGGGGAAGGGGTCTCTGGAAACACCATATATTTT
v_call: TRBV18; j_call: TRBJ2-5; d_call: -; clone_size: -; cdr3_aa: CASSPRFTETQYF; cdr3_nt: TGTGCCAGCTCACCCAGGTTTACGGAGACCCAGTACTTC
v_call: TRBV5-1; j_call: TRBJ2-1; d_call: TRBD1; clone_size: -; cdr3_aa: CASSLAGTAGYNEQFF; cdr3_nt: TGCGCCAGCAGCTTGGCCGGGACAGCCGGCTACAATGAGCAGTTCTTC
v_call: TRBV29-1; j_call: TRBJ2-3; d_call: TRBD2; clone_size: once; cdr3_aa: CSVEEGGGTDTQYF; cdr3_nt: TGCAGCGTTGAGGAGGGAGGGGGCACAGATACGCAGTATTTT
v_call: TRBV6-5; j_call: TRBJ2-3; d_call: -; clone_size: few; cdr3_aa: CASSYEAGITDTQYF; cdr3_nt: TGTGCCAGCAGTTACGAGGCGGGGATCACAGATACGCAGTATTTT
v_call: TRBV6-1; j_call: TRBJ2-3; d_call: -; clone_size: -; cdr3_aa: CASSEAHGADTQYF; cdr3_nt: TGTGCCAGCAGTGAAGCGCATGGAGCAGATACGCAGTATTTT
v_call: TRBV5-1; j_call: TRBJ2-5; d_call: -; clone_size: -; cdr3_aa: CASSLDTPGRETQYF; cdr3_nt: TGCGCCAGCAGCTTGGACACTCCGGGTAGAGAGACCCAGTACTTC
v_call: TRBV6-5; j_call: TRBJ2-7; d_call: TRBD2; clone_size: -; cdr3_aa: CASRVTSGRDQTYF; cdr3_nt: TGTGCCAGCAGGGTTACTAGCGGGAGGGATCAGACGTACTTC
v_call: TRBV9; j_call: TRBJ1-1; d_call: TRBD1; clone_size: once; cdr3_aa: CASSVARQGTEAFF; cdr3_nt: TGTGCCAGCAGCGTAGCAAGACAGGGGACTGAAGCTTTCTTT
v_call: TRBV5-1; j_call: TRBJ2-2; d_call: -; clone_size: -; cdr3_aa: CASSGGLNTGELFF; cdr3_nt: TGCGCCAGCAGCGGAGGACTTAACACCGGGGAGCTGTTTTTT